This T cell receptor (beta chain) was profiled in a study of response to subunit inactivated influenza vaccine. MiXCR was run by TCRdb on the RT-PCR reads, yielding one entry per CDR3 protein. There are fewer than 350,000 distinct CDR3 sequences in the sample; around a fifth occur only once, and around 9.6% lies in the top ten. The CDR3 covers 16 residues. With 4 bases clipped from V and 0 bases from J, the junction kept 8 bases outside the gene matches. The origin of this receptor is a man between 50 and 69 years old who received an inactivated influenza vaccine. The chain employs TRBV12-3 or TRBV12-4 and TRBJ2-7; 8 bases are shared with TRBD2. Material: PBMCs from blood, obtained approximately 22 months after vaccination. In nucleotides, the CDR3 is TGTGCCAGCAGTTCAGAAACTAGCGGCTACTCCTACGAGCAGTACTTC. This gives the protein CASSSETSGYSYEQYF.